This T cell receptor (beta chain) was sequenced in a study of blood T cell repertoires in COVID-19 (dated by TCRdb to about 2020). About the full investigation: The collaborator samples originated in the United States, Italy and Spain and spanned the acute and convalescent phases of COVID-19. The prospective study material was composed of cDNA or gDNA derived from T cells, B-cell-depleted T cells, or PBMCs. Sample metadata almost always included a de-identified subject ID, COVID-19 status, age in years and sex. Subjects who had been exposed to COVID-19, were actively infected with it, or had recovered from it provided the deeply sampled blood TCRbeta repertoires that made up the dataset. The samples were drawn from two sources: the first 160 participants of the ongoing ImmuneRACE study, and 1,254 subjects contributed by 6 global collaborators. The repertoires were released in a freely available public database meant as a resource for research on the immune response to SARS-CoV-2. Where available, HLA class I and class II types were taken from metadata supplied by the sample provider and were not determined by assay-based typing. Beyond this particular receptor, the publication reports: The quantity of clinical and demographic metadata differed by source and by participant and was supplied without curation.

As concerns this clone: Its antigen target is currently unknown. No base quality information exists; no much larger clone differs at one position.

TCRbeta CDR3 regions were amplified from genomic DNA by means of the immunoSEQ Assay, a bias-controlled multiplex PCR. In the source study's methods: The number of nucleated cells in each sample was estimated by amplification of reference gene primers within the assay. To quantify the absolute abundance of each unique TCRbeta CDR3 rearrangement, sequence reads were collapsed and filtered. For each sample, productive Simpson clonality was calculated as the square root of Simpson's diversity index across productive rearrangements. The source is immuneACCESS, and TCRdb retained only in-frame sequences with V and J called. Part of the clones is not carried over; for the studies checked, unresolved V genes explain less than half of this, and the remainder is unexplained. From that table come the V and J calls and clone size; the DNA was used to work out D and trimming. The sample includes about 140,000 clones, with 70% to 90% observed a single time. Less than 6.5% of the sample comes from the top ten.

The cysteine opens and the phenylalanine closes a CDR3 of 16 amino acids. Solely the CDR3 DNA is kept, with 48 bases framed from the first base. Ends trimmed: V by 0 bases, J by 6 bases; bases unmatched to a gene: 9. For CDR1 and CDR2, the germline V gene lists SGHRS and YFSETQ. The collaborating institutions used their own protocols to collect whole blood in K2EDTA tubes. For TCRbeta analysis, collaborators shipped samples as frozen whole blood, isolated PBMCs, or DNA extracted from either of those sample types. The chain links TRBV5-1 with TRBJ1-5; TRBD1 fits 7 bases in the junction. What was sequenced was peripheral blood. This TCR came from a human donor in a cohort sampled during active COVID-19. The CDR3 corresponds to CASSLEGGAGGQPQHF. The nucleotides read TGCGCCAGCAGCTTGGAGGGGGGCGCAGGGGGTCAGCCCCAGCATTTT.